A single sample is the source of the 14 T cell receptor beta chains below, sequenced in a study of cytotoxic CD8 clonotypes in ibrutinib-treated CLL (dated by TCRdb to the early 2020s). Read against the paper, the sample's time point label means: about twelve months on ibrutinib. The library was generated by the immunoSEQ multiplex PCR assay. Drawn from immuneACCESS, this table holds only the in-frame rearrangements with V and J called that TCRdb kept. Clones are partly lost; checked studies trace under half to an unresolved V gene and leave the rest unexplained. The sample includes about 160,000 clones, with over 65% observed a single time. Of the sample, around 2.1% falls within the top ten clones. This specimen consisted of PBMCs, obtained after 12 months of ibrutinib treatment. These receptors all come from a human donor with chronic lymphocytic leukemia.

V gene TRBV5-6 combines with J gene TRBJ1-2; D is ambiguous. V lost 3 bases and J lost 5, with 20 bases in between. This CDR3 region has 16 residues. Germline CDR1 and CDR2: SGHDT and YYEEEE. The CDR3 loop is CASSYRRRPLAYGYTF. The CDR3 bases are TGTGCCAGCAGCTACCGAAGACGGCCCTTAGCGTATGGCTACACCTTC.

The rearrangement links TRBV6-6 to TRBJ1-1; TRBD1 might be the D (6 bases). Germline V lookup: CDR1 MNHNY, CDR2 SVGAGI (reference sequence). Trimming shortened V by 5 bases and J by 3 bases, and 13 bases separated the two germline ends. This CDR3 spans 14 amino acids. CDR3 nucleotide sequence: TGTGCCAGCAGTGGAACAGGGAGGGACACTGAAGCTTTCTTT. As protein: CASSGTGRDTEAFF.

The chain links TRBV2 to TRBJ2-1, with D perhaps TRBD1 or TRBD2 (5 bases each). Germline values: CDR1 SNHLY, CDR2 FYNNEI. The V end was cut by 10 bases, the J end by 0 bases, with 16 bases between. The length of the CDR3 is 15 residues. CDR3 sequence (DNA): TGTGCCACCAGACCGAGGGGAAGCTCCTACAATGAGCAGTTCTTC. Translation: CATRPRGSSYNEQFF.

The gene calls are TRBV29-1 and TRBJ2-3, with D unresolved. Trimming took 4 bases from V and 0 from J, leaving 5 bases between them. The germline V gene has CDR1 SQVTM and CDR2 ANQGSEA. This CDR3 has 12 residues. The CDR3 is CSVAHSTDTQYF. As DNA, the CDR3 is TGCAGCGTTGCCCACAGCACAGATACGCAGTATTTT.

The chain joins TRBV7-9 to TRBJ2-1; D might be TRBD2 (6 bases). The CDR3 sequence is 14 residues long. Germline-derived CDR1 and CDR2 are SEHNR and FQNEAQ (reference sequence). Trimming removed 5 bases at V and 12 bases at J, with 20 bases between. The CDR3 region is CASSRVSGAIGQFF. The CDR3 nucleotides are TGTGCCAGCAGCCGAGTTAGCGGCGCTATTGGGCAGTTCTTC.

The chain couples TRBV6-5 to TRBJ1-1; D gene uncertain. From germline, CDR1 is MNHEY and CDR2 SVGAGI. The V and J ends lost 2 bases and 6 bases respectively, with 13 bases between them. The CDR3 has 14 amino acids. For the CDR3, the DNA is TGTGCCAGCAGTTACGGGCCCACCAGCGCTGAAGCTTTCTTT. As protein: CASSYGPTSAEAFF.

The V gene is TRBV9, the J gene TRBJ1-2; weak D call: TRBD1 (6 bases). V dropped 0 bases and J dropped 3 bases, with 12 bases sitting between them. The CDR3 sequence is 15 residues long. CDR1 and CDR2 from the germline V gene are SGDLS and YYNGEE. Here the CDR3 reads CASSVAAGAHYGYTF. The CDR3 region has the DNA TGTGCCAGCAGCGTAGCTGCGGGGGCCCACTATGGCTACACCTTC. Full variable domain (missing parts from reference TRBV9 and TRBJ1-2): DSGVTQTPKHLITATGQRVTLRCSPRSGDLSVYWYQQSLDQGLQFLIQYYNGEERAKGNILERFSAQQFPDLHSELNLSSLELGDSALYFCASSVAAGAHYGYTFGSGTRLTVV.

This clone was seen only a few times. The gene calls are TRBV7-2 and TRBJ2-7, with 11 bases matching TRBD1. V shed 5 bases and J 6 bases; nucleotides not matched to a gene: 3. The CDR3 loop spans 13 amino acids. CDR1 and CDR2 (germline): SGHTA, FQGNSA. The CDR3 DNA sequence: TGTGCCAGCAGCACCGGGACAGGGGGCGAGCAGTACTTC. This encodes CASSTGTGGEQYF.

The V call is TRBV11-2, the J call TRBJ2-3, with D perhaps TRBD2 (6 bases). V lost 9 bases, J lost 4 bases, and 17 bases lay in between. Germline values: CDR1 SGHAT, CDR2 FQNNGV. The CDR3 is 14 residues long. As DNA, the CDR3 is TGTGCCAGTACGGGGGTCCGGGCGGCAGATACGCAGTATTTT. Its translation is CASTGVRAADTQYF.

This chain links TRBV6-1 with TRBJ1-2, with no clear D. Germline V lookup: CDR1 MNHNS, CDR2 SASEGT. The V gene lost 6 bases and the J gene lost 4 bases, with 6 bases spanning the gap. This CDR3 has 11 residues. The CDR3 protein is CASREGYGYTF. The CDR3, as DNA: TGTGCCAGCAGGGAGGGCTATGGCTACACCTTC.

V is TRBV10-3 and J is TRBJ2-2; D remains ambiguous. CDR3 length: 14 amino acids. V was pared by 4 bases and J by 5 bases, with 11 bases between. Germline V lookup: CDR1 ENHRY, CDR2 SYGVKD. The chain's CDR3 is CAISGVGSTGELFF. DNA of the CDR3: TGTGCCATCAGTGGAGTAGGTAGTACCGGGGAGCTGTTTTTT.

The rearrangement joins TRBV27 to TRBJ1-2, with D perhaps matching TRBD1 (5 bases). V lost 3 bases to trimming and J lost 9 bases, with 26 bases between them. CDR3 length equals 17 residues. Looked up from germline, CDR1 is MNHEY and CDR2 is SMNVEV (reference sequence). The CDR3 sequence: CASSFVPWGGVDWSYTF. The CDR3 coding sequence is TGTGCCAGCAGTTTCGTTCCTTGGGGAGGGGTAGATTGGAGCTACACCTTC.

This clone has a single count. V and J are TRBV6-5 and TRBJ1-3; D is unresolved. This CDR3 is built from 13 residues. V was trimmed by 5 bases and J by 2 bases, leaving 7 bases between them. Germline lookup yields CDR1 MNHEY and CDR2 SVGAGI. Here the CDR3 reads CASSQLAGNTIYF. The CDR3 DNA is TGTGCCAGCAGTCAACTTGCTGGAAACACCATATATTTT.

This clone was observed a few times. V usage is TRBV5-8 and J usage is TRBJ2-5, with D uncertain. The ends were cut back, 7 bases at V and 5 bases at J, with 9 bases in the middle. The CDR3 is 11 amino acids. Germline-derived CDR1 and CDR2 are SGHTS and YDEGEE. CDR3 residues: CASLGGETQYF. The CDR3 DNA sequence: TGTGCCAGCCTTGGTGGGGAGACCCAGTACTTC.